These 26 T cell receptor beta chains were sequenced from one sample in a study of cytomegalovirus exposure and HLA in healthy donors. Clones were sequenced by immunoSEQ multiplex PCR, and TCRdb holds only the in-frame ones, with some missing. Of over 150,000 clones in the sample, over 85% were seen once. Material for sequencing was PBMCs. The receptors stem from a young man in good health and CMV-seropositive.

V gene TRBV4-1 combines with J gene TRBJ1-2, with a possible D match to TRBD1 (6 bases). There are 15 residues in the CDR3. The germline V gene encodes CDR1 MGHRA and CDR2 YSYEKL. Trimming stripped 3 bases from V and 1 base from J, with 12 bases between. CDR3 residues: CASSHPNRDNYGYTF. The CDR3 region has the DNA TGCGCCAGCAGCCACCCCAACAGGGATAACTATGGCTACACCTTC.

CDR3 sequence (DNA): TGTGCCAGCAGTGGGGCTTATTATAGCAATCAGCCCCAGCATTTT. This translates into CASSGAYYSNQPQHF. The gene calls are TRBV28 and TRBJ1-5, with TRBD1 as a possible D gene (5 bases). The length of the CDR3 is 15 residues. Germline CDR1 is MDHEN and CDR2 is SYDVKM. With 5 bases removed from V and 0 bases from J, the gap between germline ends came to 11 bases.

This sequence joins TRBV27 and TRBJ1-2, with TRBD1 matching over 8 bases. V lost 7 bases to trimming and J lost 8 bases; unmatched junction nucleotides: 15. The CDR3 is 15 amino acids. CDR1 and CDR2 from the germline V gene are MNHEY and SMNVEV (reference sequence). The CDR3 nucleotides are TGTGCCAGCACCCAATGGCAGGGGGCAGCTAGCGGCTACACCTTC. Translation: CASTQWQGAASGYTF.

This chain uses TRBV6-5 with TRBJ1-1, with unresolved D. The germline gives CDR1 MNHEY, CDR2 SVGAGI. The CDR3 sequence is 14 residues long. V shed 0 bases and J shed 2 bases, with 7 bases lying between them. Here the CDR3 reads CASSYSRLNTEAFF. DNA of the CDR3: TGTGCCAGCAGTTACTCCAGACTTAACACTGAAGCTTTCTTT.

The genes are TRBV30 and TRBJ2-7; the match to TRBD2 covers 14 bases. Germline lookup yields CDR1 GTSNPN and CDR2 SVGIG (reference sequence). CDR3 size: 13 residues. The ends lost 5 bases at V and 4 bases at J; junction bases unmatched: 1. DNA of the CDR3: TGTGCCTGGGGGACTAGCGGGAGTTACGAGCAGTACTTC. Translating it yields CAWGTSGSYEQYF. The whole variable domain, filled in from reference TRBV30 and TRBJ2-7, reads SQTIHQWPATLVQPVGSPLSLECTVEGTSNPNLYWYRQAAGRGLQLLFYSVGIGQISSEVPQNLSASRPQDRQFILSSKKLLLSDSGFYLCAWGTSGSYEQYFGPGTRLTVT.

The rearrangement uses TRBV18 and TRBJ1-2; D might be TRBD1 (5 bases). Per the germline V gene, CDR1 is KGHSH and CDR2 is LQKENI. The V end was cut by 2 bases, the J end by 5 bases, with 9 bases between. The CDR3 sequence is 13 residues long. The CDR3 sequence is CASSPGAGYGYTF. In DNA form, the CDR3 reads TGTGCCAGCTCACCAGGGGCCGGATATGGCTACACCTTC.

The chain uses TRBV5-4 and TRBJ2-3; TRBD2 aligns across 7 bases. From germline, CDR1 is SGHNT and CDR2 YYREEE (reference sequence). This CDR3 has 16 amino acids. Losses at the gene ends were 4 bases for V and 0 bases for J; bases not matched to a gene: 8. CDR3 protein: CASSQLAGVSTDTQYF. The CDR3 DNA reads as TGTGCCAGCAGCCAGTTAGCGGGCGTTAGCACAGATACGCAGTATTTT.

V usage is TRBV28 and J usage is TRBJ2-5, with D perhaps TRBD1 (6 bases). Per germline, CDR1 MDHEN and CDR2 SYDVKM. Trimming removed 5 bases at V and 1 base at J, with 8 bases between. The CDR3 is 13 amino acids. The CDR3 spells CASSVTGQETQYF. CDR3 in DNA: TGTGCCAGCAGTGTGACAGGCCAAGAGACCCAGTACTTC.

V gene TRBV6-1 combines with J gene TRBJ1-2; tentative D call: TRBD1 (6 bases). CDR1 is MNHNS, CDR2 SASEGT, per germline. V was shortened by 5 bases and J by 4 bases, with 11 bases between the two germline ends. The CDR3 extends over 13 amino acids. The CDR3 is CASSKDRVYGYTF. The CDR3 DNA reads as TGTGCCAGCAGTAAGGACAGAGTCTATGGCTACACCTTC.

The rearrangement links TRBV4-1 to TRBJ2-7; TRBD1 matches at 9 bases. Germline CDR1 MGHRA, CDR2 YSYEKL. There are 17 residues in the CDR3. Trimming took 1 base from V and 1 from J; bases not matched to a gene: 8. The CDR3 coding sequence is TGCGCCAGCAGCCAAGTGGACAGGGGATTCTCTTCCTACGAGCAGTACTTC. Translated: CASSQVDRGFSSYEQYF.

The count of this clone is one. This sequence joins TRBV5-4 and TRBJ2-2; TRBD1 agrees at 7 bases. The CDR3 loop spans 16 amino acids. Looked up from germline, CDR1 is SGHNT and CDR2 is YYREEE (reference sequence). Trimming at V came to 2 bases and at J to 2 bases, leaving 6 bases not matched to a gene. CDR3 loop: CASSLAGTANTGELFF. The CDR3 DNA reads as TGTGCCAGCAGCTTAGCAGGGACAGCAAACACCGGGGAGCTGTTTTTT.

CDR3 region: CASSRTGVTDTQYF. The CDR3 region has the DNA TGTGCCAGCAGCCGCACCGGGGTCACAGATACGCAGTATTTT. The chain uses TRBV5-5 and TRBJ2-3; maybe TRBD2 (5 bases). This CDR3 is 14 amino acids long. Looked up from germline, CDR1 is SGHKS and CDR2 is YYEKEE (reference sequence). V shed 4 bases and J shed 2 bases, with 11 bases lying between them. Filled out from reference TRBV5-5 and TRBJ2-3, the complete variable domain reads DAGVTQSPTHLIKTRGQQVTLRCSPISGHKSVSWYQQVLGQGPQFIFQYYEKEERGRGNFPDRFSARQFPNYSSELNVNALLLGDSALYLCASSRTGVTDTQYFGPGTRLTVL.

This clone was found once. The CDR3 loop reads CASSPTGTGNFYEQYF. The DNA for the CDR3 is TGTGCCAGCAGTCCAACCGGGACAGGGAATTTCTACGAGCAGTACTTC. The chain uses TRBV28 and TRBJ2-7, with 9 bases fitting TRBD1. Germline V gene data show CDR1 as MDHEN and CDR2 as SYDVKM. CDR3 length equals 16 residues. V gave up 5 bases and J gave up 3 bases; unmatched junction bases: 11.

The chain employs TRBV18 and TRBJ1-1; possibly TRBD1 for D (6 bases). Looked up from germline, CDR1 is KGHSH and CDR2 is LQKENI. Trimming took off 3 bases at V and 5 bases at J, with 13 bases between the two ends. This CDR3 region has 14 residues. The CDR3 coding sequence is TGTGCCAGCTCACCCGACAGGATGAGGACTGAAGCTTTCTTT. Its translation is CASSPDRMRTEAFF.

The genes are TRBV5-5 and TRBJ2-5, with a tentative D call TRBD1 (6 bases). The CDR3 consists of 13 residues. V dropped 2 bases and J dropped 5 bases, with 10 bases sitting between them. Germline CDR1 and CDR2: SGHKS and YYEKEE (reference sequence). The CDR3 loop reads CASSLQGGETQYF. The DNA of the CDR3 is TGTGCCAGCAGCTTACAGGGTGGGGAGACCCAGTACTTC.

This rearrangement joins TRBV5-4 to TRBJ1-2; TRBD1 matches 8 bases. J was trimmed by 3 bases and V by 4 bases; bases with no gene match: 5. Germline V gives CDR1 SGHNT, CDR2 YYREEE (reference sequence). The CDR3 is 14 amino acids. CDR3 in amino acids: CASSRGQGDYGYTF. CDR3 DNA sequence: TGTGCCAGCAGCCGAGGACAGGGAGACTATGGCTACACCTTC.

This chain uses TRBV6-1 with TRBJ2-7; no clear D. The CDR3 runs 13 residues. V was pared by 5 bases and J by 2 bases, with 10 bases between. From germline, CDR1 is MNHNS and CDR2 SASEGT. CDR3 protein: CASSLLSTYEQYF. As DNA, the CDR3 is TGTGCCAGCAGTTTGTTGTCAACCTACGAGCAGTACTTC.

The V and J genes are TRBV1 and TRBJ2-1; the table's D gene call, TRBD2, was not cross checked with the DNA. TRBV1 is deemed a pseudogene. The CDR3 has 16 amino acids. CDR3 nucleotide sequence: TGCACCAGCAGCCAAGATAAACTAGCACGGAACGATGAGCAGTTCTTC. Translation gives CTSSQDKLARNDEQFF.

This clone was detected a few times. This CDR3 is CASSLDRPDTQYF. Written as DNA, the CDR3 is TGTGCCAGCAGCTTAGATCGTCCTGATACGCAGTATTTT. The rearrangement uses TRBV7-9 and TRBJ2-3; D call uncertain. This CDR3 contains 13 residues. V lost 1 base and J 6 bases, leaving 8 bases between the germline ends. Germline values: CDR1 SEHNR, CDR2 FQNEAQ (reference sequence).

This sequence joins TRBV7-9 and TRBJ2-3, with 7 bases aligning to TRBD1. V trimming: 1 base; J trimming: 5 bases; junction bases outside the gene matches: 9. Per the germline V gene, CDR1 is SEHNR and CDR2 is FQNEAQ (reference sequence). The CDR3 is 16 amino acids. The CDR3 reads CASSLEDRWRGDTQYF. The CDR3 nucleotides are TGTGCCAGCAGCTTAGAGGACAGGTGGCGTGGAGATACGCAGTATTTT.

V gene TRBV23-1 combines with J gene TRBJ1-1; D is ambiguous. TRBV23-1 carries the ORF label, with uncertain function. V lost 1 base to trimming and J lost 4 bases, with 10 bases between them. This CDR3 is 14 amino acids long. CDR3 in amino acids: CASSQWSESTEAFF. For the CDR3, the DNA is TGCGCCAGCAGTCAATGGTCAGAATCCACTGAAGCTTTCTTT.

V and J are TRBV11-2 and TRBJ2-7; 9 positions agree with TRBD1. The germline gives CDR1 SGHAT, CDR2 FQNNGV. The V segment lost 4 bases and the J segment 7 bases; nucleotides outside the gene matches: 11. The CDR3 covers 15 residues. CDR3 protein: CASSSTGQGGREQYF. For the CDR3, the DNA is TGTGCCAGCAGCTCTACGGGACAGGGAGGTCGGGAGCAGTACTTC.

V is TRBV7-8 and J is TRBJ1-5, with unresolved D. The germline gives CDR1 SGHVS, CDR2 FQNEAQ. The CDR3 loop spans 17 amino acids. V lost 5 bases to trimming and J lost 0 bases, with 17 bases between them. The CDR3 sequence is CASSQRGMEFSNQPQHF. The CDR3 DNA reads TGTGCCAGCAGCCAGAGAGGTATGGAGTTTAGCAATCAGCCCCAGCATTTT.

This clone was recorded once. This rearrangement joins TRBV27 to TRBJ2-2, with TRBD2 as a possible D gene (6 bases). Per the germline V gene, CDR1 is MNHEY and CDR2 is SMNVEV (reference sequence). The CDR3 sequence is 13 residues long. Between the trimmed V and J ends, which lost 10 bases and 2 bases, there was a span of 11 bases. CDR3 loop: CATGRGNTGELFF. The DNA of the CDR3 is TGTGCCACGGGGCGGGGAAACACCGGGGAGCTGTTTTTT.

CDR3 in amino acids: CASSPQSGSQGNEQFF. The CDR3 region has the DNA TGTGCCAGCTCACCCCAGAGCGGGAGTCAGGGCAATGAGCAGTTCTTC. This chain connects TRBV18 to TRBJ2-1; the match to TRBD2 covers 8 bases. The CDR3 loop spans 16 amino acids. Germline values: CDR1 KGHSH, CDR2 LQKENI. V shed 3 bases, J shed 6 bases, and the junction held 10 bases outside the gene matches. Using reference TRBV18 and TRBJ2-1 for the parts outside the CDR3, the full variable domain is NAGVMQNPRHLVRRRGQEARLRCSPMKGHSHVYWYRQLPEEGLKFMVYLQKENIIDESGMPKERFSAEFPKEGPSILRIQQVVRGDSAAYFCASSPQSGSQGNEQFFGPGTRLTVL.

The rearrangement uses TRBV12-2 and TRBJ2-1; TRBD1 is the table's D call and was not checked against the DNA. TRBV12-2 is designated a pseudogene. The CDR3 has 15 amino acids. The CDR3 nucleotides read TGTGCAAGTCGTCCTACAGGGCACTCCTACAATGAGCAGTTCTTC. Its translation is CASRPTGHSYNEQFF.